Listed here are 8 T cell receptor beta chains from one sample, sequenced in a study of CD8 T cells in ankylosing spondylitis. TCRdb reprocessed the 5' RACE reads via MiXCR and lists one record per CDR3 protein. The sample yields 150,000 to 200,000 distinct CDR3 sequences, around a third seen once. The source material was synovial fluid, either unsorted or a sorted T cell fraction (not recorded which). The receptors come from a male donor with ankylosing spondylitis.

This clonotype was picked up many times. V and J are TRBV20-1 and TRBJ1-1; 8 bases are a match to TRBD1. The V gene's germline CDR1 is DFQATT and CDR2 SNEGSKA (reference sequence). Trimming removed 5 bases from V and 5 bases from J; junction bases left unmatched: 7. The CDR3 spans 13 residues. CDR3 protein: CSAPRRGQTEAFF. The CDR3 DNA sequence: TGCAGTGCTCCGCGCAGGGGGCAAACTGAAGCTTTCTTT.

This clonotype turned up a few times. The V call is TRBV3-1, the J call TRBJ2-1, with unresolved D. CDR3 length: 12 residues. Germline V gene lookup returns CDR1 LGHDT and CDR2 YNNKEL (reference sequence). Trimming stripped 1 base from V and 9 bases from J, with 7 bases between. The CDR3 coding sequence is TGTGCCAGCAGCCAAGTCGGCGGTGAGCAGTTCTTC. Translating it yields CASSQVGGEQFF.

This clonotype was detected ten times or more. The chain is built from TRBV20-1 and TRBJ2-1, with D hard to call. This CDR3 comprises 10 residues. Germline CDR1 DFQATT, CDR2 SNEGSKA (reference sequence). Trimming left V 4 bases short and J 3 bases short, with 1 base between. The DNA for the CDR3 is TGCAGTGCTAACTACAATGAGCAGTTCTTC. This sequence encodes CSANYNEQFF.

V and J are TRBV11-2 and TRBJ2-1, with D unclear. The CDR3 covers 11 residues. V was clipped by 4 bases and J by 6 bases, with 4 bases between them. The germline V gene has CDR1 SGHAT and CDR2 FQNNGV. The DNA of the CDR3 is TGTGCCAGCAGCTCCGCCAATGAGCAGTTCTTC. This codes for CASSSANEQFF. The entire variable domain, with the rest obtained from reference TRBV11-2 and TRBJ2-1, is as follows: EAGVAQSPRYKIIEKRQSVAFWCNPISGHATLYWYQQILGQGPKLLIQFQNNGVVDDSQLPKDRFSAERLKGVDSTLKIQPAKLEDSAVYLCASSSANEQFFGPGTRLTVL.

This clonotype was seen a handful of times. The V gene is TRBV12-3 or TRBV12-4, the J gene TRBJ1-6; D perhaps matches TRBD1 (6 bases). The CDR3 runs to 16 residues. V lost 6 bases to trimming and J lost 9 bases, with 21 bases between them. CDR3 in amino acids: CASRHLIGGRVSPLHF. The CDR3 nucleotides read TGTGCCAGCAGACACCTCATAGGGGGTAGGGTTTCACCCCTCCACTTT.

This clonotype was found many times. The chain carries TRBV20-1 and TRBJ1-1; perhaps TRBD1 as D (5 bases). This CDR3 is built from 12 residues. Per the germline V gene, CDR1 is DFQATT and CDR2 is SNEGSKA (reference sequence). CDR3 amino acids: CRPHGGRAEAFF. The DNA of the CDR3 is TGCAGGCCCCATGGGGGAAGGGCTGAAGCTTTCTTT.

This clonotype was seen more than once but under ten times. The J gene is TRBJ2-1, the V gene TRBV19; weak D call: TRBD2 (6 bases). Between the trimmed V and J ends, which lost 0 bases and 2 bases, there was a span of 17 bases. The CDR3 runs to 18 residues. The germline CDR1 and CDR2 sequences are LNHDA and SQIVND (reference sequence). The CDR3 DNA reads as TGTGCCAGTAGTATAGATTCGTGGGTTCGCGGGGCCTACAATGAGCAGTTCTTC. It yields the protein CASSIDSWVRGAYNEQFF.

In the case of this clonotype: At one end the junction does not follow the germline gene, possibly because of a read error. The chain links TRBV5-5 to TRBJ2-3; D possibly matches TRBD1 or TRBD2 (5 bases each). The CDR3 is 14 amino acids. Germline V lookup: CDR1 SGHKS, CDR2 YYEKEE (reference sequence). CDR3 DNA sequence: TGTGCCAGCAGCTTGGAAGGGACGAGAACAGATACGCATTTT. Translated: CASSLEGTRTDTHF.